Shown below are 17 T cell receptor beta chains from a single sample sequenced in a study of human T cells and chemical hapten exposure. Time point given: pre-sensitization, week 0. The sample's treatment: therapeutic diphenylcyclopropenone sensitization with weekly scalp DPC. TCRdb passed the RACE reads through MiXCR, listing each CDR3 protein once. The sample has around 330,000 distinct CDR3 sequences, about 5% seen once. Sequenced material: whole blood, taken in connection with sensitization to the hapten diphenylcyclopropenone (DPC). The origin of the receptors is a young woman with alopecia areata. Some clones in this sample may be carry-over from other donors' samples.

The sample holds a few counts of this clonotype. CDR3 in DNA: TGTGCCAGCAGCTTAGACAACTCCCAAGAGACCCAGTACTTC. As protein: CASSLDNSQETQYF. The V and J genes are TRBV7-6 and TRBJ2-5; D uncertain. The germline V gene has CDR1 SGHVS and CDR2 FNYEAQ. V lost 1 base and J 1 base, leaving 7 bases between the germline ends. The CDR3 is 14 amino acids. The variable domain in full, with the rest retrieved from reference TRBV7-6 and TRBJ2-5, is GAGVSQSPRYKVTKRGQDVALRCDPISGHVSLYWYRQALGQGPEFLTYFNYEAQQDKSGLPNDRFSAERPEGSISTLTIQRTEQRDSAMYRCASSLDNSQETQYFGPGTRLLVL.

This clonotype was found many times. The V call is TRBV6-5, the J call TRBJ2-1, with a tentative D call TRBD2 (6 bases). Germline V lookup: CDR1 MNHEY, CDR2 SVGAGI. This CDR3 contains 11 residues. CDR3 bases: TGTACGACGGGGGTCCGGGGGGAGCAGTTCTTC. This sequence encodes CTTGVRGEQFF.

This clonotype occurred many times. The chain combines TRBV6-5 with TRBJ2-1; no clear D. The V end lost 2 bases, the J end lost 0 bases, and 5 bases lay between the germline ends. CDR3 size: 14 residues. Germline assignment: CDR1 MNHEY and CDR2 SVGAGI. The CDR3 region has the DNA TGTGCCAGCAGTTACGATAGCTCCTACAATGAGCAGTTCTTC. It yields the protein CASSYDSSYNEQFF.

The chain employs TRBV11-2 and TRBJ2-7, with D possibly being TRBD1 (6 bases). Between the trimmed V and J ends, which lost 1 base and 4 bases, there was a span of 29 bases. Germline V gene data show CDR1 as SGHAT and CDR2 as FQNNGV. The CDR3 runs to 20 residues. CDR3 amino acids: CASSLVRSPMALGAKYEQYF. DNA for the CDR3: TGTGCCAGCAGCTTAGTGCGTTCTCCCATGGCATTGGGGGCTAAGTACGAGCAGTACTTC. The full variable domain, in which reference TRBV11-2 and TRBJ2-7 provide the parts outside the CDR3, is EAGVAQSPRYKIIEKRQSVAFWCNPISGHATLYWYQQILGQGPKLLIQFQNNGVVDDSQLPKDRFSAERLKGVDSTLKIQPAKLEDSAVYLCASSLVRSPMALGAKYEQYFGPGTRLTVT.

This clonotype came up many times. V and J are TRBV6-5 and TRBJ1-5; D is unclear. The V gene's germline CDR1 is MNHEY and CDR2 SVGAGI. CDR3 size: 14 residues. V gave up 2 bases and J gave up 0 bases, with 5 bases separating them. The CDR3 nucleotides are TGTGCCAGCAGTTACAGATATAGCAATCAGCCCCAGCATTTT. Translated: CASSYRYSNQPQHF.

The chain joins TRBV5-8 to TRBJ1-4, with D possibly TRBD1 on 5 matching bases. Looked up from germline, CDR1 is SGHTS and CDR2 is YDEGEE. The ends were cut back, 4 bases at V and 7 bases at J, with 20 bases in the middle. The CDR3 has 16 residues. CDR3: CASSDGDSLDAEKLFF. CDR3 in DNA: TGTGCCAGCAGCGATGGGGACTCACTTGACGCTGAAAAACTGTTTTTT. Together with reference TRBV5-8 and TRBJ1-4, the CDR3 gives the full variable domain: EAGVTQSPTHLIKTRGQQATLRCSPISGHTSVYWYQQALGLGLQFLLWYDEGEERNRGNFPPRFSGRQFPNYSSELNVNALELEDSALYLCASSDGDSLDAEKLFFGSGTQLSVL.

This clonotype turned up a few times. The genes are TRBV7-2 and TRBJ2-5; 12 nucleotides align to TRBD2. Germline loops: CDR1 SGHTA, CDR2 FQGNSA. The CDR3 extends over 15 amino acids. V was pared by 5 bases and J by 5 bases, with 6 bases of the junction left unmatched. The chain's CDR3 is CASSPSTSGGETQYF. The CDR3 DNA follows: TGTGCCAGCAGCCCCTCGACTAGCGGGGGCGAGACCCAGTACTTC.

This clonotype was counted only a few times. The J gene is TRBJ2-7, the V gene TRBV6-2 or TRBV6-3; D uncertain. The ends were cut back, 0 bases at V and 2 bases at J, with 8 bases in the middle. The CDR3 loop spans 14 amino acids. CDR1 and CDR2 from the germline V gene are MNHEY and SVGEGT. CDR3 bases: TGTGCCAGCAGTTACTCGAACGGAGCCTACGAGCAGTACTTC. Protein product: CASSYSNGAYEQYF.

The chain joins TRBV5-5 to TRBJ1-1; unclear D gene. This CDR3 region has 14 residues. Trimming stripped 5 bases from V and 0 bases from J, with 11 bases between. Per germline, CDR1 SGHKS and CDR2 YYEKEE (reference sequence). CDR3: CASRPGLVNTEAFF. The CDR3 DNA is TGTGCCAGCAGGCCGGGTCTCGTGAACACTGAAGCTTTCTTT.

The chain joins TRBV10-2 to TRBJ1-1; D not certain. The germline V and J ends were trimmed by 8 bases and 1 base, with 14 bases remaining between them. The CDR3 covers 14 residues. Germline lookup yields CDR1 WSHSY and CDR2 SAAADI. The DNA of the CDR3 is TGCGCCAGCTCCCCCCCGGGAAGGAACACTGAAGCTTTCTTT. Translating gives CASSPPGRNTEAFF.

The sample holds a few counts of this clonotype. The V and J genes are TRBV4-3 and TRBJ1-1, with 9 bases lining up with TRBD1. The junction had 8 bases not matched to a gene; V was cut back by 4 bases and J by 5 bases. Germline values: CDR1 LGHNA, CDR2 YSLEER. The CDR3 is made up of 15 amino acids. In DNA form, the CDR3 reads TGCGCCAGCAGCCTCGACGGGACAGGGCGTACTGAAGCTTTCTTT. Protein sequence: CASSLDGTGRTEAFF.

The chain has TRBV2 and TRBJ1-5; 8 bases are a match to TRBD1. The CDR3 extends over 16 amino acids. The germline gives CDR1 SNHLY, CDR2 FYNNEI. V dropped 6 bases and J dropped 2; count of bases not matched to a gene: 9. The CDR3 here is CASSVYDRGGNQPQHF. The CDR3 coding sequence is TGTGCCAGCAGCGTTTACGACAGGGGTGGCAATCAGCCCCAGCATTTT.

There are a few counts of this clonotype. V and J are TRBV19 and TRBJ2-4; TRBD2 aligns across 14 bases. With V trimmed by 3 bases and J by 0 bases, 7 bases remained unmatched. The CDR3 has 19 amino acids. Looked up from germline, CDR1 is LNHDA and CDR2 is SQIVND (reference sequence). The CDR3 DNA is TGTGCCAGTAGTATGGGAGGACTAGCGGGGGGACTAGCCAAAAACATTCAGTACTTC. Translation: CASSMGGLAGGLAKNIQYF.

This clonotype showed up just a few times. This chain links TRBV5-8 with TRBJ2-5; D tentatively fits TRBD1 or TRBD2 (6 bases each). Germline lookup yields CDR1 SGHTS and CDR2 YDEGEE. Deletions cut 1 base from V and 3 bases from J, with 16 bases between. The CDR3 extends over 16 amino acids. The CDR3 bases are TGTGCCAGCAGCTTGCTCCGGGGGCCTGGGGAAGAGACCCAGTACTTC. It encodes CASSLLRGPGEETQYF.

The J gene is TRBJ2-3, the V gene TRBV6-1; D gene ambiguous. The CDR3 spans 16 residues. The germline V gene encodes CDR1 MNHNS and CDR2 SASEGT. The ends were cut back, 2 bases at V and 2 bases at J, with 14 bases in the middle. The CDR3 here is CASSELGTYFTDTQYF. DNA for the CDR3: TGTGCCAGCAGTGAACTCGGCACATACTTCACAGATACGCAGTATTTT.

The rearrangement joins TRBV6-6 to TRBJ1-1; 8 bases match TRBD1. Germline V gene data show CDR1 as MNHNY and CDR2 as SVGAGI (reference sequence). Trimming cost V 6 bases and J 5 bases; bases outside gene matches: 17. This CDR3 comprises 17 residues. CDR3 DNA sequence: TGTGCCAGCAGACACCCAGGGGGCGAGCTAGGGAAGACTGAAGCTTTCTTT. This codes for CASRHPGGELGKTEAFF.

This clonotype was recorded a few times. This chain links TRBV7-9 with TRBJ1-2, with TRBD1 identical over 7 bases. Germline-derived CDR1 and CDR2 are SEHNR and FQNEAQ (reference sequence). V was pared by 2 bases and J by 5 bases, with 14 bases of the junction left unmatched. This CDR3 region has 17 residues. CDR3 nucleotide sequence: TGTGCCAGCAGCTTACCGACGACAGGGCAGACGGAGTATGGCTACACCTTC. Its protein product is CASSLPTTGQTEYGYTF.